Shown below are 4 T cell receptor beta chains from a single sample sequenced in a study of T cell changes during pregnancy in multiple sclerosis. The repertoire was sequenced with immunoSEQ multiplex PCR; TCRdb's copy has only in-frame clones and lacks some. Altogether under 130,000 clones are present, approximately 90% being singletons, with the ten largest covering roughly 0.88%. Sequences were derived from peripheral blood, sampled after pregnancy. These receptors were taken from a female donor with multiple sclerosis, enrolled in a pregnancy study.

The chain is built from TRBV7-3 and TRBJ1-6; D possibly corresponds to TRBD1 (5 bases). Germline V gene sequence: CDR1 SGHTA, CDR2 FQGTGA. V was pared by 1 base and J by 8 bases, with 12 bases between. The CDR3 covers 15 residues. The CDR3 sequence is CASSLSPGKYSPLHF. The CDR3 DNA follows: TGTGCCAGCAGCTTAAGCCCAGGGAAATATTCACCCCTCCACTTT.

Only one count was recorded for this clone. The chain is built from TRBV18 and TRBJ1-1; 8 bases are a match to TRBD1. The CDR3 is 13 amino acids. The germline gives CDR1 KGHSH, CDR2 LQKENI. The ends lost 10 bases at V and 3 bases at J; junction bases unmatched: 7. CDR3 in DNA: TGTGCCACCCGACAGGGGAGGGACACTGAAGCTTTCTTT. It is translated as CATRQGRDTEAFF.

The V call is TRBV30, the J call TRBJ2-7; 9 nucleotides line up with TRBD1. This CDR3 comprises 13 residues. The junction had 5 bases not matched to a gene; V was cut back by 5 bases and J by 3 bases. CDR1 and CDR2 (germline): GTSNPN, SVGIG (reference sequence). CDR3 nucleotide sequence: TGTGCCTGGGTCCGGACAGGGGACTACGAGCAGTACTTC. Encoded protein: CAWVRTGDYEQYF.

This chain joins TRBV2 and TRBJ2-3; 8 bases align to TRBD1. Germline lookup yields CDR1 SNHLY and CDR2 FYNNEI. This CDR3 spans 13 amino acids. Trimming removed 8 bases from V and 3 bases from J; junction bases left unmatched: 4. The CDR3 bases are TGTGCCAGCGGACAGGGCAGGACAGATACGCAGTATTTT. Amino acid sequence: CASGQGRTDTQYF.